These 8 T cell receptor beta chains were sequenced from one sample in a study of blood T cell repertoires in COVID-19. Data came from immunoSEQ multiplex PCR; TCRdb stores just in-frame clones and leaves some out. The sample shows some 200,000 clones, roughly 85% of them seen only once. The sequencing sample was made of PBMCs or T cells enriched from blood (not recorded which). The origin of the receptors is a woman in her thirties or forties with acute COVID-19.

V usage is TRBV3-1 (or the pseudogene TRBV3-2) and J usage is TRBJ1-5, with 8 bases that match TRBD1. This CDR3 is 16 amino acids long. Germline V CDR1 and CDR2: LGHDT, YNNKEL (reference sequence). Unmatched junction bases numbered 11, after V lost 1 base and J lost 9 bases. The CDR3 DNA reads TGTGCCAGCAGCCAAGGTCCCGGACAGGGTACTGGGCCCCAGCATTTT. Encoded protein: CASSQGPGQGTGPQHF.

V is TRBV6-5 and J is TRBJ1-2, with D perhaps TRBD1 (6 bases). The V end was cut by 6 bases, the J end by 1 base, with 12 bases between. Germline loops: CDR1 MNHEY, CDR2 SVGAGI. CDR3 length equals 14 residues. The CDR3 nucleotides read TGTGCCAGCAGGGAGGACAGCATTAACTATGGCTACACCTTC. This sequence encodes CASREDSINYGYTF.

The gene calls are TRBV11-1 and TRBJ1-2, with TRBD1 matching 8 bases. The CDR3 is 13 residues long. Trimming at V came to 5 bases and at J to 2 bases, leaving 1 base not matched to a gene. Germline V gives CDR1 SGHAT, CDR2 FQDESV (reference sequence). This CDR3 is CASSRDRNYGYTF. CDR3 DNA: TGTGCCAGCAGCCGGGACAGGAACTATGGCTACACCTTC.

The chain combines TRBV11-2 with TRBJ2-5; 10 positions agree with TRBD2. CDR3 length equals 19 residues. The germline gives CDR1 SGHAT, CDR2 FQNNGV. V dropped 5 bases and J dropped 2; count of bases not matched to a gene: 17. CDR3 in DNA: TGTGCCAGCAGCCCCCCCGGGAAAAAACTAGCGGGGATACAAGAGACCCAGTACTTC. Protein: CASSPPGKKLAGIQETQYF.

V usage is TRBV2 and J usage is TRBJ2-1; TRBD2 matches 12 bases. CDR3 length equals 14 residues. Germline CDR1 is SNHLY and CDR2 is FYNNEI. The ends lost 5 bases at V and 4 bases at J; junction bases unmatched: 0. CDR3 protein: CASSTSGGYNEQFF. The CDR3 DNA reads TGTGCCAGCAGTACTAGCGGGGGGTACAATGAGCAGTTCTTC.

The chain couples TRBV10-3 to TRBJ2-7; D remains ambiguous. This CDR3 is built from 15 residues. CDR1 is ENHRY and CDR2 is SYGVKD in the germline V gene. V lost 3 bases, J lost 0 bases, and 12 bases lay in between. CDR3 DNA: TGTGCCATCAGTGATCCTTTAAGCCTCTCCTACGAGCAGTACTTC. It translates to CAISDPLSLSYEQYF.

This clone turned up a few times. V gene TRBV19 combines with J gene TRBJ1-2; D perhaps matches TRBD1 (5 bases). Germline assignment: CDR1 LNHDA and CDR2 SQIVND (reference sequence). The CDR3 runs 14 residues. The V end was cut by 7 bases, the J end by 4 bases, with 16 bases between. DNA for the CDR3: TGTGCCAGTACCCTTTCGGGGGGTGTCTATGGCTACACCTTC. This translates into CASTLSGGVYGYTF.

This chain links TRBV3-1 (or the pseudogene TRBV3-2) with TRBJ1-1, with D tentatively TRBD1 (6 bases). The CDR3 is made up of 13 amino acids. V was shortened by 5 bases and J by 4 bases, with 11 bases between the two germline ends. Germline V gene lookup returns CDR1 LGHDT and CDR2 YNNKEL (reference sequence). CDR3 region: CASSSRGGTEAFF. CDR3 in DNA: TGTGCCAGCAGCTCCAGGGGTGGCACTGAAGCTTTCTTT.